The 30 T cell receptor beta chains presented below share a single source sample, sequenced in a study of cytomegalovirus exposure and HLA in healthy donors. With 60 Vbeta and 13 Jbeta primers, the PCR was carried out. Profiling relied on immunoSEQ multiplex PCR, and the TCRdb table lists in-frame clones only, not all of them. This sample has 150,000 to 200,000 clones, with approximately 70% found just once. Sequenced: PBMCs. These TCRs come from a man aged 40-49 years in good health and CMV-seropositive.

The rearrangement uses TRBV9 and TRBJ1-4; tentatively, D is TRBD1 (5 bases). The germline V gene encodes CDR1 SGDLS and CDR2 YYNGEE. Trimming took off 4 bases at V and 8 bases at J, with 18 bases between the two ends. The CDR3 extends over 15 amino acids. The CDR3, as DNA: TGTGCCAGCAGCTCTAAGGGTACCGGGGGGGAAAAACTGTTTTTT. Translating gives CASSSKGTGGEKLFF.

J is TRBJ2-5 and V is TRBV6-6; perhaps TRBD2 as D (5 bases). The J call is doubtful: the DNA matches TRBJ2-7 better. There are 14 residues in the CDR3. Germline V gene sequence: CDR1 MNHNY, CDR2 SVGAGI (reference sequence). In DNA, the CDR3 is TGTGCCAGCAAGCGGAGCGCAGGAATCCACGAGCAGTACTTC. Its protein product is CASKRSAGIHEQYF.

CDR3 DNA: TGTGCCAGCAGCGCGGACAGGGCAAAAAATGAAAAACTGTTTTTT. Translating gives CASSADRAKNEKLFF. This rearrangement joins TRBV5-6 to TRBJ1-4, with 8 bases identical to TRBD1. CDR1 SGHDT and CDR2 YYEEEE come from the germline V gene. The CDR3 runs to 15 residues. V dropped 4 bases and J dropped 5; count of bases not matched to a gene: 7.

This chain connects TRBV4-1 to TRBJ2-7; 7 bases are shared with TRBD1. CDR3 size: 17 residues. Germline CDR1 reads MGHRA; CDR2 reads YSYEKL. Trimming removed 1 base from V and 5 bases from J; junction bases left unmatched: 14. CDR3 sequence: CASSQVPGLRGGHEQYF. Here the CDR3 DNA reads TGCGCCAGCAGCCAAGTGCCTGGTTTACGAGGGGGCCACGAGCAGTACTTC.

The chain recombines TRBV14 with TRBJ1-1; no firm D call. This CDR3 has 14 residues. Germline CDR1 is SGHDN and CDR2 is FVKESK. Deletions cut 1 base from V and 5 bases from J, with 11 bases between. CDR3 sequence reads: CASSQGGLGTEAFF. DNA of the CDR3: TGTGCCAGCAGCCAAGGAGGGTTGGGAACTGAAGCTTTCTTT. Drawing the rest from reference TRBV14 and TRBJ1-1, the complete variable domain is EAGVTQFPSHSVIEKGQTVTLRCDPISGHDNLYWYRRVMGKEIKFLLHFVKESKQDESGMPNNRFLAERTGGTYSTLKVQPAELEDSGVYFCASSQGGLGTEAFFGQGTRLTVV.

The table lists this clone with a few counts. The chain employs TRBV15 and TRBJ2-7; 9 nucleotides line up with TRBD2. CDR1 is LNHNV, CDR2 YYDKDF, per germline (reference sequence). J lost 5 bases, V lost 4 bases, and 12 bases had no gene match. This CDR3 spans 16 amino acids. The CDR3 protein is CATSKALGSGGNEQYF. CDR3 coding DNA: TGTGCCACCAGCAAGGCTCTTGGAAGCGGGGGGAACGAGCAGTACTTC.

V is TRBV6-6 and J is TRBJ1-2; 7 nucleotides match TRBD1. J was trimmed by 4 bases and V by 7 bases; bases with no gene match: 3. CDR1 MNHNY and CDR2 SVGAGI come from the germline V gene (reference sequence). This CDR3 has 12 residues. The CDR3 protein is CASTGDSYGYTF. The CDR3 nucleotides read TGTGCCAGCACTGGGGACAGCTATGGCTACACCTTC.

The V call is TRBV10-2, the J call TRBJ2-5; 9 bases fit TRBD1. CDR1 and CDR2 (germline): WSHSY, SAAADI. J was trimmed by 5 bases and V by 6 bases; bases with no gene match: 4. There are 13 residues in the CDR3. The CDR3 DNA reads TGCGCCAGCAGCGGGGACAGGGCGGAGACCCAGTACTTC. This sequence encodes CASSGDRAETQYF.

This clone has ten or more counts. CDR3 region: CASRAGTGIYQPQHF. In nucleotides, the CDR3 is TGTGCCAGCAGGGCCGGGACAGGGATCTACCAGCCCCAGCATTTT. This chain links TRBV2 with TRBJ1-5; 9 positions match TRBD1. The V and J ends lost 6 bases and 7 bases, in that order; junction bases with no gene match: 10. In germline, CDR1 is SNHLY, CDR2 FYNNEI. This CDR3 is 15 amino acids long.

This chain joins TRBV9 and TRBJ2-2, with D possibly matching TRBD1 (6 bases). V lost 0 bases to trimming and J lost 7 bases, with 7 bases between them. This CDR3 is 13 amino acids long. From germline, CDR1 is SGDLS and CDR2 YYNGEE. Here the CDR3 reads CASSVGTVGELFF. In DNA, the CDR3 is TGTGCCAGCAGCGTAGGGACAGTCGGGGAGCTGTTTTTT.

This rearrangement joins TRBV6-6 to TRBJ2-7; D is unclear. The V end was cut by 5 bases, the J end by 4 bases, with 9 bases between. This CDR3 has 12 residues. Germline CDR1 and CDR2: MNHNY and SVGAGI (reference sequence). DNA for the CDR3: TGTGCCAGCAGTACCTCCCTATACGAGCAGTACTTC. This translates into CASSTSLYEQYF.

On this clone: The same CDR3 arises from other DNA sequences in this sample as well. The chain links TRBV7-6 to TRBJ2-7; no clear D. V lost 5 bases, J lost 3 bases, and 8 bases lay in between. The CDR3 has 12 amino acids. The germline V gene encodes CDR1 SGHVS and CDR2 FNYEAQ. CDR3: CASSDDIYEQYF. The CDR3 DNA follows: TGTGCCAGCAGCGACGACATCTACGAGCAGTACTTC. Together with reference TRBV7-6 and TRBJ2-7, the CDR3 gives the full variable domain: GAGVSQSPRYKVTKRGQDVALRCDPISGHVSLYWYRQALGQGPEFLTYFNYEAQQDKSGLPNDRFSAERPEGSISTLTIQRTEQRDSAMYRCASSDDIYEQYFGPGTRLTVT.

The chain links TRBV18 to TRBJ1-5; D remains ambiguous. CDR1 is KGHSH and CDR2 is LQKENI in the germline V gene. CDR3 length equals 14 residues. V was pared by 6 bases and J by 1 base, with 10 bases between. Written as DNA, the CDR3 is TGTGCCAGCTCCCAGGCCCTAAGCAATCAGCCCCAGCATTTT. Translating gives CASSQALSNQPQHF.

The CDR3 reads CASSEAGGNQPQHF. The CDR3 region has the DNA TGTGCCAGCAGCGAGGCGGGTGGCAATCAGCCCCAGCATTTT. The genes are TRBV9 and TRBJ1-5; D uncertain. CDR1 SGDLS and CDR2 YYNGEE come from the germline V gene. The CDR3 is 14 amino acids. The V gene lost 3 bases and the J gene lost 2 bases, with 9 bases spanning the gap.

V and J are TRBV7-3 and TRBJ2-5; TRBD2 aligns across 10 bases. The J call is uncertain, as TRBJ2-7 better fits the DNA end. The CDR3 sequence is 14 residues long. Per the germline V gene, CDR1 is SGHTA and CDR2 is FQGTGA. The CDR3 bases are TGTGCCAGCAGCTTCACTAGCGGGGATTACGAGCAGTACTTC. The encoded protein is CASSFTSGDYEQYF.

Relative to its sample, this clone is medium-sized. The rearrangement joins TRBV7-9 to TRBJ2-7; TRBD2 matches at 10 bases. CDR3 length equals 14 residues. CDR1 is SEHNR and CDR2 is FQNEAQ in the germline V gene (reference sequence). Trimming took 2 bases from V and 4 from J; bases not matched to a gene: 2. The CDR3 sequence is CASSLLAGEYEQYF. The CDR3 DNA is TGTGCCAGCAGCTTACTAGCGGGGGAATACGAGCAGTACTTC.

The chain recombines TRBV5-8 with TRBJ1-5; 7 nucleotides align to TRBD1. The V gene's germline CDR1 is SGHTS and CDR2 YDEGEE. CDR3 length: 14 amino acids. After removal of 4 bases from V and 4 bases from J, the junction contained 5 bases not matched to a gene. The DNA for the CDR3 is TGTGCCAGCAGCCATACAGGGGTAAATCAGCCCCAGCATTTT. As protein: CASSHTGVNQPQHF. The full variable domain, rest sourced from reference TRBV5-8 and TRBJ1-5, is EAGVTQSPTHLIKTRGQQATLRCSPISGHTSVYWYQQALGLGLQFLLWYDEGEERNRGNFPPRFSGRQFPNYSSELNVNALELEDSALYLCASSHTGVNQPQHFGDGTRLSIL.

The rearrangement links TRBV5-1 to TRBJ1-1; TRBD1 is a possible D gene (6 bases). Germline CDR1 reads SGHRS; CDR2 reads YFSETQ. Deletions cut 4 bases from V and 0 bases from J, with 10 bases between. The CDR3 totals 14 residues. The CDR3 here is CASSGDTVNTEAFF. In DNA form, the CDR3 reads TGCGCCAGCAGCGGGGACACCGTGAACACTGAAGCTTTCTTT.

This clone has only a few counts. The V and J genes are TRBV27 and TRBJ2-2, with 12 bases that match TRBD2. The CDR3 sequence is 20 residues long. V lost 1 base and J lost 0; bases outside the gene matches: 9. Germline V lookup: CDR1 MNHEY, CDR2 SMNVEV (reference sequence). The CDR3 reads CASSLWLRTSGGPNTGELFF. The CDR3 region has the DNA TGTGCCAGCAGTTTATGGTTACGAACTAGCGGGGGGCCGAACACCGGGGAGCTGTTTTTT.

The chain recombines TRBV7-3 with TRBJ2-2; 10 bases fit TRBD2. Germline trimming cut 4 bases from V and 1 base from J; bases unmatched to any gene: 18. The CDR3 has 21 residues. Germline V gene data show CDR1 as SGHTA and CDR2 as FQGTGA. The CDR3 DNA follows: TGTGCCAGCAGCTCCTCCGGGACTAGCGAGCCGCTGACAAAGAACACCGGGGAGCTGTTTTTT. Translated, it gives CASSSSGTSEPLTKNTGELFF.

This chain links TRBV5-6 with TRBJ2-5, with 12 bases that match TRBD2. Germline CDR1 is SGHDT and CDR2 is YYEEEE. The CDR3 consists of 15 residues. Germline trimming cut 0 bases from V and 5 bases from J; bases unmatched to any gene: 2. This CDR3 reads CASSLVLAGGETQYF. For the CDR3, the DNA is TGTGCCAGCAGCTTGGTACTAGCGGGGGGTGAGACCCAGTACTTC.

The rearrangement joins TRBV9 to TRBJ2-7; TRBD1 matches at 9 bases. This CDR3 region has 16 residues. V lost 3 bases and J lost 1; bases outside the gene matches: 8. Germline V gene data show CDR1 as SGDLS and CDR2 as YYNGEE. This CDR3 reads CASSAGTGTGSYEQYF. The CDR3 DNA follows: TGTGCCAGCAGCGCAGGAACCGGGACAGGGTCCTACGAGCAGTACTTC.

V gene TRBV19 combines with J gene TRBJ2-5; D perhaps matches TRBD2 (5 bases). From germline, CDR1 is LNHDA and CDR2 SQIVND (reference sequence). Trimming took off 8 bases at V and 2 bases at J, with 18 bases between the two ends. CDR3 length: 15 amino acids. The chain's CDR3 is CASRSLSGIQETQYF. The CDR3 region has the DNA TGTGCCAGTCGGTCGCTTTCCGGGATACAAGAGACCCAGTACTTC.

This rearrangement joins TRBV5-1 to TRBJ1-5; TRBD1 matches 11 bases. The CDR3 loop spans 15 amino acids. Unmatched junction bases numbered 3, after V lost 3 bases and J lost 4 bases. The germline gives CDR1 SGHRS, CDR2 YFSETQ. CDR3 region: CASSWTGGLNQPQHF. CDR3 DNA: TGCGCCAGCAGCTGGACAGGGGGCCTTAATCAGCCCCAGCATTTT.

The rearrangement links TRBV5-4 to TRBJ2-6, with 7 positions matching TRBD1. The germline V gene has CDR1 SGHNT and CDR2 YYREEE (reference sequence). V shed 4 bases and J 0 bases; nucleotides not matched to a gene: 10. This CDR3 region has 18 residues. This chain's CDR3 is CASSGNRGLLSGANVLTF. CDR3 DNA sequence: TGTGCCAGCAGCGGCAACAGGGGTCTGCTCTCTGGGGCCAACGTCCTGACTTTC.

The V call is TRBV11-2, the J call TRBJ1-5; D is possibly TRBD1 (5 bases). There are 15 residues in the CDR3. Germline-derived CDR1 and CDR2 are SGHAT and FQNNGV. V was trimmed by 5 bases and J by 4 bases, leaving 15 bases between them. The CDR3 protein is CASSIGARANQPQHF. DNA of the CDR3: TGTGCCAGCAGCATTGGGGCCAGGGCAAATCAGCCCCAGCATTTT.

The chain is built from TRBV5-3 and TRBJ2-2; 9 bases line up with TRBD1. TRBV5-3 is an ORF for which the function is uncertain. This CDR3 has 18 residues. V lost 4 bases and J lost 0; bases outside the gene matches: 10. CDR3 nucleotides: TGTGCCAGAAGCACGGAGGACAGGGGCCCCTCGAACACCGGGGAGCTGTTTTTT. This sequence encodes CARSTEDRGPSNTGELFF.

The V and J genes are TRBV25-1 and TRBJ2-7; 7 bases align to TRBD2. The CDR3 contains 14 residues. The germline V gene encodes CDR1 MGHDK and CDR2 SYGVNS. V lost 5 bases and J lost 6; bases outside the gene matches: 10. CDR3 coding DNA: TGTGCCAGCAGTCCCCCGGGGGGTGCGGCCGAGCAGTACTTC. It is translated as CASSPPGGAAEQYF.

V usage is TRBV2 and J usage is TRBJ1-1; D remains unclear. The CDR3 runs to 11 residues. Germline CDR1 reads SNHLY; CDR2 reads FYNNEI. Trimming took 8 bases from V and 9 from J, leaving 13 bases between them. The CDR3 protein is CASFSRGQAFF. CDR3 in DNA: TGTGCCAGCTTCTCCCGGGGTCAAGCTTTCTTT.

This clone was seen a handful of times. This sequence joins TRBV29-1 and TRBJ2-7; 12 nucleotides match TRBD1. Germline lookup yields CDR1 SQVTM and CDR2 ANQGSEA. J gave up 7 bases and V 5 bases, and 9 bases lay outside the gene matches. CDR3 length: 14 amino acids. The DNA of the CDR3 is TGCAGCGTTATTTCGGGACAGGGGGCAAGAGAGCAGTACTTC. The encoded protein is CSVISGQGAREQYF.